This entry lists 22 T cell receptor beta chains sequenced from one sample in a study of blood T cell repertoires in COVID-19. The repertoire was sequenced with immunoSEQ multiplex PCR; TCRdb's copy has only in-frame clones and lacks some. This sample carries 300,000 to 400,000 clones, 80% to 90% of them seen once, and the ten largest clones take over 6%. Sequencing was done on a sample of peripheral blood. The receptor set was obtained from a woman between 45 and 60 years old with COVID-19, enrolled during active disease.

This clone was picked up one time. J is TRBJ2-1 and V is TRBV4-1; 13 bases agree with TRBD2. The V and J ends lost 1 base and 3 bases, in that order; junction bases with no gene match: 6. CDR3 length: 18 residues. Germline-derived CDR1 and CDR2 are MGHRA and YSYEKL. This CDR3 is CASSQGGTSGIYYNEQFF. CDR3 in DNA: TGCGCCAGCAGCCAAGGTGGGACTAGCGGGATATACTACAATGAGCAGTTCTTC.

The chain employs TRBV19 and TRBJ1-2; D unresolved. The CDR3 sequence is 13 residues long. Germline-derived CDR1 and CDR2 are LNHDA and SQIVND (reference sequence). The V gene lost 5 bases and the J gene lost 4 bases, with 11 bases spanning the gap. CDR3 coding DNA: TGTGCCAGTAGTTTAAATCCCCTCTATGGCTACACCTTC. Its translation is CASSLNPLYGYTF.

This chain uses TRBV5-1 with TRBJ1-2; TRBD1 aligns across 7 bases. The length of the CDR3 is 14 residues. Trimming cost V 5 bases and J 4 bases; bases outside gene matches: 8. In germline, CDR1 is SGHRS, CDR2 YFSETQ. The CDR3 is CASSSQGDLYGYTF. The CDR3, as DNA: TGCGCCAGCAGTTCTCAGGGGGATCTCTATGGCTACACCTTC.

The chain couples TRBV9 to TRBJ2-2; 12 bases are a match to TRBD1. The CDR3 loop spans 17 amino acids. Germline CDR1 is SGDLS and CDR2 is YYNGEE. The V and J ends lost 0 bases and 7 bases, in that order; junction bases with no gene match: 7. The CDR3 here is CASSVVGQGARDGELFF. The CDR3 coding sequence is TGTGCCAGCAGCGTAGTGGGACAGGGGGCGAGGGACGGGGAGCTGTTTTTT.

The rearrangement joins TRBV24-1 to TRBJ2-1; the match to TRBD2 covers 10 bases. Germline V CDR1 and CDR2: KGHDR, SFDVKD. This CDR3 is built from 15 residues. V was clipped by 9 bases and J by 2 bases; unmatched bases: 6. Here the CDR3 DNA reads TGTGCCACCTCTCCTAGCGGGAGCCCCTACAATGAGCAGTTCTTC. It is translated as CATSPSGSPYNEQFF.

This clone was seen just once. The chain combines TRBV7-9 with TRBJ2-3; 8 nucleotides agree with TRBD2. CDR1 and CDR2 (germline): SEHNR, FQNEAQ (reference sequence). The CDR3 has 13 residues. Unmatched junction bases numbered 5, after V lost 10 bases and J lost 2 bases. The CDR3 DNA sequence: TGTGCCACTCCTAGCGGGTTCACAGATACGCAGTATTTT. This encodes CATPSGFTDTQYF.

This clone was detected only a few times. The chain combines TRBV19 with TRBJ2-5, with D possibly TRBD1 on 5 matching bases. Trimming left V 5 bases short and J 1 base short, with 14 bases between. The germline V gene has CDR1 LNHDA and CDR2 SQIVND (reference sequence). This CDR3 is 15 amino acids long. The CDR3 region has the DNA TGTGCCAGTAGTGGTGCACAGGCCTTCCAAGAGACCCAGTACTTC. This codes for CASSGAQAFQETQYF.

The chain has TRBV5-4 and TRBJ2-1; 8 nucleotides line up with TRBD2. Germline CDR1 and CDR2: SGHNT and YYREEE (reference sequence). Trimming removed 4 bases from V and 11 bases from J; junction bases left unmatched: 14. This CDR3 is built from 15 residues. The CDR3 here is CASSPSGGLVRKQFF. The CDR3 DNA reads TGTGCCAGCAGCCCCTCGGGGGGGCTCGTACGGAAGCAGTTCTTC.

The rearrangement uses TRBV5-1 and TRBJ1-5; a weak D match, TRBD1 (5 bases). The CDR3 is 14 amino acids. Trimming shortened V by 0 bases and J by 5 bases, and 9 bases separated the two germline ends. In germline, CDR1 is SGHRS, CDR2 YFSETQ. The CDR3: CASSLGTNDQPQHF. The CDR3 DNA follows: TGCGCCAGCAGCTTGGGGACAAATGATCAGCCCCAGCATTTT.

This clone was detected once. V gene TRBV12-5 combines with J gene TRBJ2-2, with D unclear. The V end lost 0 bases, the J end lost 4 bases, and 9 bases lay between the germline ends. This CDR3 is built from 15 residues. Germline assignment: CDR1 LGHNT and CDR2 FRNRAP. CDR3 sequence: CASGLVALRTGELFF. CDR3 nucleotides: TGTGCTAGTGGTTTGGTAGCCCTACGCACCGGGGAGCTGTTTTTT.

The chain couples TRBV19 to TRBJ1-5; a weak D match, TRBD1 (6 bases). V lost 7 bases, J lost 4 bases, and 20 bases lay in between. Germline CDR1 and CDR2: LNHDA and SQIVND (reference sequence). CDR3 length: 16 residues. The CDR3 region has the DNA TGTGCCAGTAAGATTGGCCAGGGGCTTCGAAATCAGCCCCAGCATTTT. It yields the protein CASKIGQGLRNQPQHF.

CDR3 residues: CASSLESGFDEQFF. In DNA, the CDR3 is TGCGCCAGCAGCTTGGAATCAGGGTTTGATGAGCAGTTCTTC. The J gene is TRBJ2-1, the V gene TRBV5-1, with a weak D call TRBD1 (5 bases). With 0 bases removed from V and 8 bases from J, the gap between germline ends came to 12 bases. This CDR3 is built from 14 residues. From germline, CDR1 is SGHRS and CDR2 YFSETQ.

The rearrangement links TRBV3-1 (or the pseudogene TRBV3-2) to TRBJ2-1; 11 bases agree with TRBD2. The CDR3 loop spans 15 amino acids. Germline-derived CDR1 and CDR2 are LGHDT and YNNKEL (reference sequence). Trimming at V came to 5 bases and at J to 5 bases, leaving 5 bases not matched to a gene. The CDR3 bases are TGTGCCAGCAGCTTAGCGGGAGGGCCCCACAATGAGCAGTTCTTC. Protein sequence: CASSLAGGPHNEQFF.

The rearrangement uses TRBV7-9 and TRBJ1-2, with 9 bases that match TRBD1. Looked up from germline, CDR1 is SEHNR and CDR2 is FQNEAQ (reference sequence). The CDR3 has 15 amino acids. After removal of 1 base from V and 7 bases from J, the junction contained 7 bases not matched to a gene. The DNA of the CDR3 is TGTGCCAGCAGCTTAGGACAGGGGGAGCAGGCTGGCTACACCTTC. This gives the protein CASSLGQGEQAGYTF.

This clone was counted many times. V usage is TRBV9 and J usage is TRBJ2-2; 11 nucleotides line up with TRBD2. In germline, CDR1 is SGDLS, CDR2 YYNGEE. The trim removed 3 bases at V and 6 bases at J, leaving 4 bases unmatched. The CDR3 has 15 amino acids. The CDR3 protein is CASSGGLAGAGELFF. For the CDR3, the DNA is TGTGCCAGCAGCGGCGGACTAGCGGGCGCCGGGGAGCTGTTTTTT.

This rearrangement joins TRBV2 to TRBJ1-2; D gene uncertain. Between the trimmed V and J ends, which lost 6 bases and 0 bases, there was a span of 5 bases. Germline values: CDR1 SNHLY, CDR2 FYNNEI. The CDR3 spans 12 residues. The CDR3 is CASSQANYGYTF. DNA for the CDR3: TGTGCCAGCAGCCAGGCTAACTATGGCTACACCTTC.

The gene calls are TRBV6-5 and TRBJ1-2; 7 positions match TRBD1. Germline CDR1 and CDR2: MNHEY and SVGAGI. The J segment lost 5 bases and the V segment lost 0 bases, leaving 9 bases of the junction unmatched. The CDR3 consists of 16 residues. This CDR3 reads CASSYSELGTAYGYTF. The CDR3 nucleotides read TGTGCCAGCAGTTACTCCGAACTCGGGACAGCGTATGGCTACACCTTC.

The chain combines TRBV6-4 with TRBJ2-5; D not certain. Germline assignment: CDR1 MRHNA and CDR2 SNTAGT. The CDR3 has 15 amino acids. Trimming removed 5 bases from V and 2 bases from J, with 15 bases in between. The CDR3 here is CASSLTSGGQETQYF. Written as DNA, the CDR3 is TGTGCCAGCAGTCTAACCTCGGGTGGGCAAGAGACCCAGTACTTC.

The chain links TRBV2 to TRBJ2-5; D is possibly TRBD1 (7 bases). CDR3 length equals 15 residues. Germline CDR1 is SNHLY and CDR2 is FYNNEI. V was trimmed by 2 bases and J by 5 bases, leaving 15 bases between them. The CDR3 spells CASSENSAGGETQYF. The CDR3 DNA sequence: TGTGCCAGCAGTGAAAATTCCGCAGGGGGGGAGACCCAGTACTTC.

This sequence joins TRBV7-9 and TRBJ1-1, with D maybe TRBD1 (5 bases). CDR3 length: 17 residues. Germline values: CDR1 SEHNR, CDR2 FQNEAQ (reference sequence). V gave up 5 bases and J gave up 0 bases, with 19 bases separating them. This CDR3 is CASSGRDPVLLNTEAFF. The CDR3 nucleotides read TGTGCCAGCAGCGGGCGGGACCCTGTACTTTTGAACACTGAAGCTTTCTTT.

The V gene is TRBV27, the J gene TRBJ1-2; D gene uncertain. V was trimmed by 2 bases and J by 4 bases, leaving 11 bases between them. The germline V gene has CDR1 MNHEY and CDR2 SMNVEV (reference sequence). CDR3 length equals 14 residues. The CDR3 reads CASSLVSGVYGYTF. DNA of the CDR3: TGTGCCAGCAGTTTAGTGAGCGGGGTCTATGGCTACACCTTC.

This clone has only a few counts. The gene calls are TRBV5-4 and TRBJ2-7; a possible D gene is TRBD1 (6 bases). With 4 bases removed from V and 0 bases from J, the gap between germline ends came to 17 bases. Germline V gene sequence: CDR1 SGHNT, CDR2 YYREEE (reference sequence). This CDR3 spans 16 amino acids. CDR3 sequence: CASSPGSTGLSYEQYF. CDR3 DNA: TGTGCCAGCAGCCCAGGAAGTACAGGGCTCTCCTACGAGCAGTACTTC.